The T cell receptor (beta chain) under discussion was sequenced for a study of human T cells and chemical hapten exposure. Broader study findings: With DPC sensitization, TCRs exceeding 1 in 1000 frequency showed no change.

A single record per CDR3 protein comes from TCRdb applying MiXCR to the RACE reads. The sample contains around 380,000 distinct CDR3 sequences, more than 4.5% of which appear only once. With respect to this clonotype: Its antigen is as yet unknown. Since a much larger clone is just one base distant, this may be a read error.

The V gene lost 6 bases and the J gene lost 4 bases, with 12 bases spanning the gap. The CDR3 covers 13 residues. Germline V lookup: CDR1 LGHDT, CDR2 YNNKEL (reference sequence). Noted time point: patch test 1, 2 weeks after DPC sensitization. Treatment here: therapeutic diphenylcyclopropenone sensitization with weekly scalp DPC. The TCR comes from a woman between 45 and 60 years old with alopecia areata. Some clones in this sample may be carry-over from other donors' samples. The chain is built from TRBV3-1 and TRBJ1-1; D not resolved. The input for sequencing was whole blood, taken in connection with sensitization to the hapten diphenylcyclopropenone (DPC). CDR3 sequence (DNA): TGTGCCAGCAGTGGGGAACTGGGCACTGAAGCTTTCTTT. Protein product: CASSGELGTEAFF.